The 5 T cell receptor beta chains listed next were all sequenced from one sample in a study of blood T cell repertoires in COVID-19. Sequencing was performed with immunoSEQ multiplex PCR; in TCRdb, only in-frame clones are kept and a portion is missing. Counted here are around 250,000 clones, around four fifths occurring once; the ten biggest clones make up around 4.5%. Sequencing used peripheral blood. The receptor set was obtained from a man between 60 and 70 years old who had recovered from COVID-19.

The chain couples TRBV6-5 to TRBJ2-2; no clear D gene. The CDR3 contains 15 residues. The V gene lost 2 bases and the J gene lost 2 bases, with 9 bases spanning the gap. CDR1 MNHEY and CDR2 SVGAGI come from the germline V gene. CDR3 in DNA: TGTGCCAGCAGTTACCGCAGGCTTAACACCGGGGAGCTGTTTTTT. Protein sequence: CASSYRRLNTGELFF.

The chain recombines TRBV2 with TRBJ2-7; a possible D gene is TRBD1 (5 bases). Per the germline V gene, CDR1 is SNHLY and CDR2 is FYNNEI. V was clipped by 4 bases and J by 2 bases, with 12 bases between them. The CDR3 is 14 amino acids. The CDR3 protein is CASSGTVGPYEQYF. The CDR3 bases are TGTGCCAGCAGTGGTACAGTGGGGCCCTACGAGCAGTACTTC.

This sequence joins TRBV9 and TRBJ2-3, with D perhaps matching TRBD2 (5 bases). The germline V gene has CDR1 SGDLS and CDR2 YYNGEE. This CDR3 is 15 amino acids long. V was clipped by 0 bases and J by 0 bases, with 8 bases between them. CDR3 nucleotides: TGTGCCAGCAGCGTAGCGGACTGGAGCACAGATACGCAGTATTTT. Amino acids: CASSVADWSTDTQYF.

The CDR3 sequence is CASSLKDSARNEQFF. The CDR3 coding sequence is TGCGCCAGCAGCTTGAAAGACAGTGCGCGCAATGAGCAGTTCTTC. The genes are TRBV5-1 and TRBJ2-1, with D tentatively TRBD1 (5 bases). With 1 base removed from V and 6 bases from J, the gap between germline ends came to 14 bases. CDR1 and CDR2 from the germline V gene are SGHRS and YFSETQ. The CDR3 length is 15 residues. The variable domain in full, completed from reference TRBV5-1 and TRBJ2-1, reads KAGVTQTPRYLIKTRGQQVTLSCSPISGHRSVSWYQQTPGQGLQFLFEYFSETQRNKGNFPGRFSGRQFSNSRSEMNVSTLELGDSALYLCASSLKDSARNEQFFGPGTRLTVL.

This clone was seen a single time. This chain links TRBV20-1 with TRBJ1-1, with D possibly TRBD1 on 6 matching bases. V lost 3 bases, J lost 3 bases, and 14 bases lay in between. The germline gives CDR1 DFQATT, CDR2 SNEGSKA (reference sequence). This CDR3 has 14 residues. CDR3 nucleotide sequence: TGCAGTGCTAGTGTCAGGGGAGGGTACACTGAAGCTTTCTTT. Protein sequence: CSASVRGGYTEAFF.